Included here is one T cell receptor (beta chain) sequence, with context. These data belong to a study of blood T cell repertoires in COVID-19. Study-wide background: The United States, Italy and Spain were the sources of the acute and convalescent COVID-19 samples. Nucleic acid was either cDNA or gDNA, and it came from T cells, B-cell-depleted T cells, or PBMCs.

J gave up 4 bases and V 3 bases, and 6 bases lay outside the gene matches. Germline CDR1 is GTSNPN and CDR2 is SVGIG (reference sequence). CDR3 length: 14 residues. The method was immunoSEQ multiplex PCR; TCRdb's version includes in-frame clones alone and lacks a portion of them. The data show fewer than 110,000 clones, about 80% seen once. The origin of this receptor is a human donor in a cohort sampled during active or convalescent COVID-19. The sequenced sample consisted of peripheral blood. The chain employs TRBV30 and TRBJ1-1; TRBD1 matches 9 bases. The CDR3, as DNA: TGTGCCTGGAGGCACGACAGGGGGATCACTGAAGCTTTCTTT. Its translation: CAWRHDRGITEAFF. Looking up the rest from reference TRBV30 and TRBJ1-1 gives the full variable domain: SQTIHQWPATLVQPVGSPLSLECTVEGTSNPNLYWYRQAAGRGLQLLFYSVGIGQISSEVPQNLSASRPQDRQFILSSKKLLLSDSGFYLCAWRHDRGITEAFFGQGTRLTVV.